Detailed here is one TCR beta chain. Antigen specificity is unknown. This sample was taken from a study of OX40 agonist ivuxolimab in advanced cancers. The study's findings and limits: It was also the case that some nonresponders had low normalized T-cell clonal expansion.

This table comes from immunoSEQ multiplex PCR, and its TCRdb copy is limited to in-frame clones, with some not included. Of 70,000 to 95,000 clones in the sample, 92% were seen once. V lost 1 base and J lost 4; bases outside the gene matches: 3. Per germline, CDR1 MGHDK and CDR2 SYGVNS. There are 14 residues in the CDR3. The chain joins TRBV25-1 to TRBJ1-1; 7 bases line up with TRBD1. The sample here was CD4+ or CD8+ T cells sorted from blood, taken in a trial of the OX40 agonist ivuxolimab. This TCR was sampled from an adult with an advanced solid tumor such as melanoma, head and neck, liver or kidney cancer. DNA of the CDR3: TGTGCCAGCAGTGAATCGCGACAGGGCACTGAAGCTTTCTTT. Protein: CASSESRQGTEAFF. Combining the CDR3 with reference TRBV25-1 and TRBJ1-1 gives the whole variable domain EADIYQTPRYLVIGTGKKITLECSQTMGHDKMYWYQQDPGMELHLIHYSYGVNSTEKGDLSSESTVSRIRTEHFPLTLESARPSHTSQYLCASSESRQGTEAFFGQGTRLTVV.